Given below is one T cell receptor (beta chain) in context. What this receptor recognizes is not known. No much larger clone exists at a distance of one base, and base qualities are not known. According to the study, the label for this sample's time point signals: cells obtained before transplantation from donor or recipient. CD3+CD4+ and CD3+CD8+ populations were FACS-sorted from unstimulated pre-transplant donor and recipient cells taken from spleen or lymph nodes. From the cysteine through the phenylalanine, the CDR3 covers 15 amino acids. This entry keeps only the CDR3 DNA: 45 bases, framed from base 1. Based on the germline V gene (reference sequence), the CDR1 and CDR2 sequences are LNHNV and YYDKDF. Cut back by 0 bases and 5 bases, the V and J ends lie 14 bases apart. The record originates from a study of graft-versus-host responses after intestinal transplantation (dated by TCRdb to the early 2020s). Regarding the study in general: Multivisceral, liver-intestinal, or isolated intestinal transplants were received by the recipients. All recipients received anti-thymocyte globulin induction followed by maintenance tacrolimus and steroids for 3 to 4 years. Donor T cell macrochimerism was defined as a peak of at least 4% donor T cells among recipient peripheral blood mononuclear cells. To identify alloreactive clones, pre-transplant mixed lymphocyte reaction products were sequenced and compared with unstimulated pre-transplant donor and recipient T cells. The cohort enrolled 24 intestinal transplant recipients including one retransplant, and a few patients lacking pretransplant specimens were excluded. Rather than going through the commercial service, samples from three later patients were sequenced in-house on an Illumina MiSeq and processed with MiXCR. After intestinal transplantation, graft-versus-host and host-versus-graft alloreactive T cell clones were followed in the graft, circulation and bone marrow using bulk TCR-beta CDR3 sequencing. Overall study results and their limits: Early after transplant, peak levels of circulating GvH clones were found to be associated with declines in HvG clones. Patients with donor T cell macrochimerism had high GvH to HvG T cell clonal ratios in their allografts. Conclusions were limited by the relatively low number and heterogeneity of intestinal transplant patients. GvH clones turned up in recipient bone marrow, with some appearing earlier in ileal mucosa or blood, a pattern consistent with an intestinal mucosal origin.

Receptor amplification or capture employed the immunoSEQ multiplex PCR assay. For most patients, genomic DNA was isolated with the Qiagen DNeasy Blood and Tissue Kit and shipped frozen to Adaptive Biotechnologies for TCR sequencing. For most patients, high-throughput TCR-beta CDR3 sequencing of genomic DNA was performed by Adaptive Biotechnologies. The source study handled its data this way. TCR sequencing data were retrieved from Adaptive's ImmunoSEQ software for 18 patients, whereas three other patients were processed with MiXCR and VDJtools. CD4 versus CD8 sorting errors were corrected by removing sequences found in both subsets at a frequency ratio below 5:1. Because the origin of CDR3 nucleotide sequences shared between donor and recipient could not be assigned, those sequences were removed. Alloreactive clones required at least 2-fold expansion over unstimulated cells and minimum CFSE-low frequency of 0.002% (template counts) or 0.001% (read counts). A clone was considered mappable if detected in the sequenced pre-transplant spleen, lymph node, or MLR CFSE-low populations of the donor or recipient. Cumulative frequency of alloreactive clones was calculated as a percentage of all sequences weighted by copy number. This is the immuneACCESS table as TCRdb keeps it, with only in-frame sequences that have V and J called. A part of the clones is gone; compared with another copy, unresolved V genes explain less than half, and the rest is unexplained. V, J and clone size are those of that table, while D and trimming were read from the DNA. Here the sample has some 35,000 clones; roughly 94% occur a single time. The ten largest clones add up to 0.2% to 0.25% of the sample.

The rearrangement combines TRBV15 with TRBJ2-7; D gene: possibly TRBD1, on 6 matching bases. This receptor was taken from a human donor who was the organ donor for an intestinal transplant. The material was unstimulated CD4+ T cells sorted from spleen or lymph node cells, obtained before transplant. The DNA reads TGTGCCACCAGCAGAGATCTGGCAGGGGCCCACGAGCAGTACTTC. Its amino acids are CATSRDLAGAHEQYF.